This TCR beta chain was observed in a study of blood T cell repertoires in COVID-19. The wider study: Samples taken during acute and convalescent COVID-19 were collected in the United States, Italy and Spain. T cells, B-cell-depleted T cells, or PBMCs supplied cDNA or gDNA.

Original data processing: Reference gene primer amplification in the assay estimated nucleated cell counts. The repertoire was sequenced with immunoSEQ multiplex PCR; TCRdb's copy has only in-frame clones and lacks some. The DNA gave D and trimming, while V, J and clone size come from that table. Among roughly 70,000 clones listed, approximately 80% were seen once. V dropped 1 base and J dropped 4 bases, with 11 bases sitting between them. Germline lookup yields CDR1 LGHDT and CDR2 YNNKEL (reference sequence). This CDR3 region has 14 residues. The sequenced sample consisted of peripheral blood. The V gene is TRBV3-1 (or the pseudogene TRBV3-2), the J gene TRBJ2-7; D is ambiguous. The origin of this receptor is a man in his 60s with COVID-19, enrolled during active disease. CDR3 sequence reads: CASSQGVWAYEQYF. The CDR3 region has the DNA TGTGCCAGCAGCCAAGGGGTTTGGGCGTACGAGCAGTACTTC.